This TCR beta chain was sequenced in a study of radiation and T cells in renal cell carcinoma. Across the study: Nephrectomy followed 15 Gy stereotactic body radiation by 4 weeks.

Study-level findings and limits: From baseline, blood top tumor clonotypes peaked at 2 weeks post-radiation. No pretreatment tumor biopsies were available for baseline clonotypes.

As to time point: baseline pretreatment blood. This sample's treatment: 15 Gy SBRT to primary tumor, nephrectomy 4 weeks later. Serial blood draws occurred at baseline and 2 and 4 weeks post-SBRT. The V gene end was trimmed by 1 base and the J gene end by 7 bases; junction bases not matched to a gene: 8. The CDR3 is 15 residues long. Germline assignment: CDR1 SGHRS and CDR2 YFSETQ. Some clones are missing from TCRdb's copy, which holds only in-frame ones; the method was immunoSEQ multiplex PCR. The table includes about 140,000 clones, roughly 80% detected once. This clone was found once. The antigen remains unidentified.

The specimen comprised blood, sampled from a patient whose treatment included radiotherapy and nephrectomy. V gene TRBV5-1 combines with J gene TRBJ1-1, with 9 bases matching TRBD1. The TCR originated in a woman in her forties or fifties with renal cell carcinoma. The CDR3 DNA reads TGCGCCAGCAGCTTGATTCCGGGACAGGGTCTTGAAGCTTTCTTT. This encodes CASSLIPGQGLEAFF.